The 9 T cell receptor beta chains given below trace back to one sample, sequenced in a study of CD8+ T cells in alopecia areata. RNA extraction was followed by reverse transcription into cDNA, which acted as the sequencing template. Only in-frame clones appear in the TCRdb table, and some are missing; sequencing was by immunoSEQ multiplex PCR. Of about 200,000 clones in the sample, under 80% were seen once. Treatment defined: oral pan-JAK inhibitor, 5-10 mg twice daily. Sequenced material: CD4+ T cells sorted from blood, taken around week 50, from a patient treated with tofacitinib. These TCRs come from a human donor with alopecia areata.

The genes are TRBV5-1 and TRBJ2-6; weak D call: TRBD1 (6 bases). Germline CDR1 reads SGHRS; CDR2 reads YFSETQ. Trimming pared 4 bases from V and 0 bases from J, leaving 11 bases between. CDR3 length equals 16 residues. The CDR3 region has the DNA TGCGCCAGCAGCCTGACAGGAAGCTCTGGGGCCAACGTCCTGACTTTC. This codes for CASSLTGSSGANVLTF.

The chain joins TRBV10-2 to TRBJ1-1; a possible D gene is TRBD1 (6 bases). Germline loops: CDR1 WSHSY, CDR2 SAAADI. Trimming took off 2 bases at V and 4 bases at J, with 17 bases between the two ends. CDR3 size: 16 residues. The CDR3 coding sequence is TGCGCCAGCAGTGAGAACATAGGGGGAGGGAGCACTGAAGCTTTCTTT. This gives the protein CASSENIGGGSTEAFF.

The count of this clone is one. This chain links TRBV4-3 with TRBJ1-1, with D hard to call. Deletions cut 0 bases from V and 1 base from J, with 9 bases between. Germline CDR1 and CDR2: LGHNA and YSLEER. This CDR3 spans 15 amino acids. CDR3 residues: CASSQEVARNTEAFF. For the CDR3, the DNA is TGCGCCAGCAGCCAAGAGGTGGCAAGGAACACTGAAGCTTTCTTT.

CDR3 coding DNA: TGTGCCTGGAGTGTACTCCTAGGGAGATACGAGCAGTACTTC. Protein: CAWSVLLGRYEQYF. The chain is built from TRBV30 and TRBJ2-7; D is possibly TRBD2 (5 bases). CDR1 GTSNPN and CDR2 SVGIG come from the germline V gene (reference sequence). Trimming took off 0 bases at V and 4 bases at J, with 13 bases between the two ends. The CDR3 is made up of 14 amino acids.

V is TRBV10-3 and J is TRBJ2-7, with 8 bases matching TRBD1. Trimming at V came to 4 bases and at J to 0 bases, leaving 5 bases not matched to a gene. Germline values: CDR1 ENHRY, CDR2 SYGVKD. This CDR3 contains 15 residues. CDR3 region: CAISGGDRNSYEQYF. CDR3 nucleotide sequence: TGTGCCATCAGTGGAGGGGACAGGAACTCCTACGAGCAGTACTTC.

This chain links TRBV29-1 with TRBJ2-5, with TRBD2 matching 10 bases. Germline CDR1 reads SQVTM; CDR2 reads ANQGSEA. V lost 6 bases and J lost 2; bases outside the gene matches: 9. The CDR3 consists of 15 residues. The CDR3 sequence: CSVGIAGGLQETQYF. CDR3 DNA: TGCAGCGTGGGGATAGCGGGGGGTCTGCAAGAGACCCAGTACTTC.

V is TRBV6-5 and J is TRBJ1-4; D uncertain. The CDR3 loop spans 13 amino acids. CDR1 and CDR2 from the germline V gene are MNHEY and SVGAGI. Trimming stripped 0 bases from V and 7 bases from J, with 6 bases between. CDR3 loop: CASSYSVREKLFF. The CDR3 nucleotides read TGTGCCAGCAGTTACTCGGTGCGTGAAAAACTGTTTTTT.

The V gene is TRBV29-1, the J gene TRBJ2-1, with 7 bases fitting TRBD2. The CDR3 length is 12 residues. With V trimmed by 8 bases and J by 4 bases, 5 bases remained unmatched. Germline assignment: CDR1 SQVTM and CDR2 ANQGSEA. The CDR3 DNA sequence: TGCAGCTATCAGCGGGGTTACAATGAGCAGTTCTTC. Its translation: CSYQRGYNEQFF.

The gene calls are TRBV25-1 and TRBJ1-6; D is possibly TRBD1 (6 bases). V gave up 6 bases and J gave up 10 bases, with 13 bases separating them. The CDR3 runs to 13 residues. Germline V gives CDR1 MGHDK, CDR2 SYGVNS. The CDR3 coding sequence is TGTGCCAGCAGCCAAACAGGGACCTCACCCCTCCACTTT. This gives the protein CASSQTGTSPLHF. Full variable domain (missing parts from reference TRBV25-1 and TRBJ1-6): EADIYQTPRYLVIGTGKKITLECSQTMGHDKMYWYQQDPGMELHLIHYSYGVNSTEKGDLSSESTVSRIRTEHFPLTLESARPSHTSQYLCASSQTGTSPLHFGNGTRLTVT.